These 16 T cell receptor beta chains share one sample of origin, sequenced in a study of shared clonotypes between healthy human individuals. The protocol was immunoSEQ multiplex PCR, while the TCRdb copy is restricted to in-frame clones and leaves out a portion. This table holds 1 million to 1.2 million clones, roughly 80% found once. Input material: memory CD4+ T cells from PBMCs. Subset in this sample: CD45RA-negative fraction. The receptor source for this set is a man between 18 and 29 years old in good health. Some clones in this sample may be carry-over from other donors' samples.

The CDR3 region has the DNA TGCGCCAGCAGCCTTGGGGGAAGGGAGGGCCGCTACGAGCAGTACTTC. Amino acids: CASSLGGREGRYEQYF. The chain links TRBV5-1 to TRBJ2-7; 7 bases fit TRBD2. This CDR3 spans 16 amino acids. Germline V gives CDR1 SGHRS, CDR2 YFSETQ. V was clipped by 4 bases and J by 3 bases; unmatched bases: 13.

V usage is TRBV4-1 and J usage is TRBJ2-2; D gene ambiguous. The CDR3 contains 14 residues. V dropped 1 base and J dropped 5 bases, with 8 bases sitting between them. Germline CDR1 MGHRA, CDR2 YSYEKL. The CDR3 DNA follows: TGCGCCAGCAGCCAAGCTAGGTCGACCGGGGAGCTGTTTTTT. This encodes CASSQARSTGELFF.

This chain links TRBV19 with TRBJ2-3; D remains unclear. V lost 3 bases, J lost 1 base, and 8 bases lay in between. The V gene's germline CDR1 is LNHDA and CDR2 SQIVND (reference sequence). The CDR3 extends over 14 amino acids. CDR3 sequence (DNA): TGTGCCAGTAGTATCCAGTACGGCACAGATACGCAGTATTTT. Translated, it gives CASSIQYGTDTQYF.

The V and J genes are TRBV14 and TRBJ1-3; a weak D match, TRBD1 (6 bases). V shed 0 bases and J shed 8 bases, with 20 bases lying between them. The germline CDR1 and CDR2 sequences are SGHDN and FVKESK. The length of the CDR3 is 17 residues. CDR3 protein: CASSQDRGWNKRHTIYF. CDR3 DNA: TGTGCCAGCAGCCAAGACAGGGGTTGGAATAAGCGGCACACCATATATTTT.

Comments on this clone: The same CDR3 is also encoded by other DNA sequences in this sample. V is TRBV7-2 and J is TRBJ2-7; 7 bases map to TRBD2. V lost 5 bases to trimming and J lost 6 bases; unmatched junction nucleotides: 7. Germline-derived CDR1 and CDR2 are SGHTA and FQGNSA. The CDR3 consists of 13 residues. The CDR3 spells CASSLGREVEQYF. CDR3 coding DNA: TGTGCCAGCAGCCTGGGACGGGAGGTCGAGCAGTACTTC.

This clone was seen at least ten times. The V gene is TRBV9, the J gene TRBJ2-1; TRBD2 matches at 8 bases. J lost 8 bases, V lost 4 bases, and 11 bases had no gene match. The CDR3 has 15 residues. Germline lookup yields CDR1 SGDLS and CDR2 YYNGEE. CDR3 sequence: CASSFTGTRGDEQFF. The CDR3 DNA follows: TGTGCCAGCAGCTTTACCGGGACTAGAGGGGATGAGCAGTTCTTC. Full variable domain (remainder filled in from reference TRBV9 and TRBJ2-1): DSGVTQTPKHLITATGQRVTLRCSPRSGDLSVYWYQQSLDQGLQFLIQYYNGEERAKGNILERFSAQQFPDLHSELNLSSLELGDSALYFCASSFTGTRGDEQFFGPGTRLTVL.

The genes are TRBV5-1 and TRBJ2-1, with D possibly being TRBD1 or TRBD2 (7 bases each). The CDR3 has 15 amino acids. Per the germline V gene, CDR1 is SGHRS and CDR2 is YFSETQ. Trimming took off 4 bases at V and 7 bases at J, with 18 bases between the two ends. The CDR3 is CASSEGGRGPNEQFF. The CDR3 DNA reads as TGCGCCAGCAGCGAGGGAGGGAGGGGGCCGAATGAGCAGTTCTTC. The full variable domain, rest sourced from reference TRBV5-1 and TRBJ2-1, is KAGVTQTPRYLIKTRGQQVTLSCSPISGHRSVSWYQQTPGQGLQFLFEYFSETQRNKGNFPGRFSGRQFSNSRSEMNVSTLELGDSALYLCASSEGGRGPNEQFFGPGTRLTVL.

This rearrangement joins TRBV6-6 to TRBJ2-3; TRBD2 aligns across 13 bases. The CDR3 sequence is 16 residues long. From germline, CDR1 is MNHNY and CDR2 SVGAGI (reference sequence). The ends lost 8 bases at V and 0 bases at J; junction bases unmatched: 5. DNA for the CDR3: TGTGCCAGCGGAACTAGCGGGAGGGAGAGCACAGATACGCAGTATTTT. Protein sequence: CASGTSGRESTDTQYF.

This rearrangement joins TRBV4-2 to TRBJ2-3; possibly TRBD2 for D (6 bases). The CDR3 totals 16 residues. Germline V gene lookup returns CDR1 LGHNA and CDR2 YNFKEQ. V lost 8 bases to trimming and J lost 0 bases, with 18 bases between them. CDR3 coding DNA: TGTGCCAGCGGTTCTTCCCCTAGCGCTAGCACAGATACGCAGTATTTT. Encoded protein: CASGSSPSASTDTQYF.

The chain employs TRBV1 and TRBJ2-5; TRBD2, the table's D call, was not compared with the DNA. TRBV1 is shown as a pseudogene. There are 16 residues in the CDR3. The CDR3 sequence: CTSSHTGSGGQETQYF. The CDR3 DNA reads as TGCACCAGCAGCCATACAGGGTCGGGGGGCCAAGAGACCCAGTACTTC.

CDR3 protein: CASSRDRGYETQYF. Written as DNA, the CDR3 is TGCGCCAGCAGCCGGGACAGGGGGTACGAGACCCAGTACTTC. The gene calls are TRBV5-1 and TRBJ2-5; the match to TRBD1 covers 11 bases. Germline V CDR1 and CDR2: SGHRS, YFSETQ. V shed 4 bases and J 5 bases; nucleotides not matched to a gene: 4. The CDR3 is 14 amino acids. Full variable domain (rest looked up from reference TRBV5-1 and TRBJ2-5): KAGVTQTPRYLIKTRGQQVTLSCSPISGHRSVSWYQQTPGQGLQFLFEYFSETQRNKGNFPGRFSGRQFSNSRSEMNVSTLELGDSALYLCASSRDRGYETQYFGPGTRLLVL.

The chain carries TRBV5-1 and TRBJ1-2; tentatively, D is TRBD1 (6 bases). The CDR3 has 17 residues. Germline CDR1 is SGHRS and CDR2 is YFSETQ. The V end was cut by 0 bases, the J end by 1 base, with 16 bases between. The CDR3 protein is CASSLEARGPINYGYTF. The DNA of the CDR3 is TGCGCCAGCAGCTTGGAGGCGCGGGGGCCGATTAACTATGGCTACACCTTC. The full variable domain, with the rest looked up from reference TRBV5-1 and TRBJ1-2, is KAGVTQTPRYLIKTRGQQVTLSCSPISGHRSVSWYQQTPGQGLQFLFEYFSETQRNKGNFPGRFSGRQFSNSRSEMNVSTLELGDSALYLCASSLEARGPINYGYTFGSGTRLTVV.

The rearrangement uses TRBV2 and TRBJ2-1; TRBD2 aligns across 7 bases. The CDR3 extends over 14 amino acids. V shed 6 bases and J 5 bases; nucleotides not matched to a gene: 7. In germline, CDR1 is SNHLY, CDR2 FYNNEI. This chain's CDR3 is CASSRTSGHNEQFF. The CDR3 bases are TGTGCCAGCAGCCGGACTAGTGGTCACAATGAGCAGTTCTTC.

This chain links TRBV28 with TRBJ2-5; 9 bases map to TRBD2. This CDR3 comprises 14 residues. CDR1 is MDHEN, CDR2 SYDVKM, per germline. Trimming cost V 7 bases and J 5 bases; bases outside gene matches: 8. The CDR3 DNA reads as TGTGCCAGCAACCCGACTAGCGGAGCCGAGACCCAGTACTTC. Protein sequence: CASNPTSGAETQYF.

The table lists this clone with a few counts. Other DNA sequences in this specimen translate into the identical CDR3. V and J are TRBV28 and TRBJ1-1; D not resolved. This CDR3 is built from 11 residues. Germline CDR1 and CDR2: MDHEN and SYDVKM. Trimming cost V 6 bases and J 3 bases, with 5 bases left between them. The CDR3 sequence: CASSTYTEAFF. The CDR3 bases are TGTGCCAGCAGCACCTACACTGAAGCTTTCTTT.

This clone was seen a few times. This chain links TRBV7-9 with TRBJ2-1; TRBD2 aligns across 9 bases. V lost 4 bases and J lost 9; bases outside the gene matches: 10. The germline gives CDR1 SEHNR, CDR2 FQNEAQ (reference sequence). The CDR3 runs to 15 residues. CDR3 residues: CASSSIIAGVGEQFF. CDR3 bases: TGTGCCAGCAGCTCGATAATAGCGGGAGTGGGTGAGCAGTTCTTC.